This T cell receptor beta chain originates from a study of CD8 T cells in Susac syndrome. Sequencing of TCR beta, carried out with a high-throughput approach, was applied to CD8+ and CD4+ T cells from the blood. This CDR3 is built from 16 residues. Trimming stripped 5 bases from V and 4 bases from J, with 19 bases between. CDR1 is SSHAT and CDR2 is FNYEAQ in the germline V gene (reference sequence). An input of about 0.5 to 1 ug of RNA was subjected to reverse transcription using random hexamers. TCRdb re-called the immunoSEQ multiplex PCR reads through MiXCR, storing one row per CDR3 protein. Of 150,000 to 200,000 distinct CDR3 sequences listed, around 95% are singletons.

This clonotype originated in a human donor with Susac syndrome. The chain recombines TRBV7-7 with TRBJ2-3; D is tentatively TRBD1 or TRBD2 (5 bases each). Sequenced: CD4+ T cells from PBMCs. CDR3 sequence (DNA): TGTGCCAGCAGCGCGCTACCAGGGTTGGGGGCAGATACGCAGTATTTT. Protein sequence: CASSALPGLGADTQYF.